This T cell receptor beta chain stems from a study of somatic mutations in cytotoxic T cells in rheumatoid arthritis. Study-wide findings and caveats: With 60 to 65 patients examined, 7 or 8 had a largest CD8+ clone exceeding 20% of CD8+ cells. Neither rheumatoid arthritis patients nor age-matched healthy controls had significantly different CD8+ T-cell clonality from the other group.

Turning to this clone: Its antigen is still unknown.

The assay was immunoSEQ multiplex PCR, and TCRdb's table has in-frame clones only and misses some. Of more than 15,000 clones detected, approximately 81% appear once; the ten largest clones hold around 6.9%. The specimen sequenced was CD8+ T cells sorted from blood. This TCR was sampled from a woman aged 40-49 years with rheumatoid arthritis.

CDR3 coding DNA: TGTGCCAGCAGCTTAACTTACAGAGACAATGAGCAGTTCTTC. This translates into CASSLTYRDNEQFF. The chain combines TRBV7-2 with TRBJ2-1; D is undetermined. V lost 2 bases and J 5 bases, leaving 10 bases between the germline ends. CDR3 length: 14 residues. Germline V gene data show CDR1 as SGHTA and CDR2 as FQGNSA.